The present entry profiles one T cell receptor beta chain with its context. Its antigen is not known. Regarding treatment: oral pan-JAK inhibitor, 5-10 mg twice daily. The data are from a study of CD8+ T cells in alopecia areata. The CDR3 runs 11 residues. V dropped 4 bases and J dropped 3 bases, with 6 bases sitting between them. From germline, CDR1 is SQVTM and CDR2 ANQGSEA. Study-level results: In blood and scalp, many expanded lesional clones persisted during tofacitinib. The study also sequences resident alphabeta T cells of normal skin in scalp samples. Higher clonality than in normal scalp was seen in lesional scalp, especially alopecia totalis/universalis. Patients displayed less clarity in TCR sharing than mice, a finding possibly related to HLA.

Sequencing used cDNA as its template, made by extracting RNA and reverse transcribing it. Method: immunoSEQ multiplex PCR; TCRdb's copy keeps in-frame clones and lacks some. Altogether around 160,000 clones are present, approximately 60% being singletons, with the ten largest covering over 12%. Source: CD4+ T cells sorted from blood, taken at week 24, from a patient treated with tofacitinib. The TCR originated in a human donor with alopecia areata. V and J are TRBV29-1 and TRBJ1-1; D gene ambiguous. The CDR3 DNA follows: TGCAGCGTTGGGGGTCACACTGAAGCTTTCTTT. As protein: CSVGGHTEAFF.